This TCR beta chain comes out of a study of blood T cell repertoires in COVID-19. Study summary: The United States, Italy and Spain were the sources of the acute and convalescent COVID-19 samples.

The table came from immunoSEQ multiplex PCR; TCRdb's copy has only in-frame clones and leaves some out. The repertoire holds 21,000 or so clones, with 70% to 90% as singletons. Germline V gene data show CDR1 as SGHTA and CDR2 as FQGTGA. V gave up 9 bases and J gave up 2 bases, with 14 bases separating them. The CDR3 runs 14 residues. The chain uses TRBV7-3 and TRBJ2-1; D is ambiguous. Input material: peripheral blood. The receptor's source is a human donor in a cohort sampled during active COVID-19. The donor label of this sample is uncertain. The CDR3 region is CARSRDLAYNEQFF. CDR3 sequence (DNA): TGTGCCAGGTCTAGAGACTTAGCCTACAATGAGCAGTTCTTC.